This record covers a single T cell receptor (beta chain). Its antigen is unknown. These data originate in a study of T cell responses to AZD1222 COVID-19 vaccine. CDR3 length equals 16 residues. The V gene lost 5 bases and the J gene lost 0 bases, with 15 bases spanning the gap. From germline, CDR1 is SGHNT and CDR2 YENEEA. TCRdb's table, derived via immunoSEQ multiplex PCR, lists solely in-frame clones and lacks some. The sample yields roughly 120,000 clones, roughly 88% seen once. Study-level findings and limits: White British donors predominated, females outnumbered males, and clonal diversity was possibly underestimated.

The clonotype originates from an adult in good health. This specimen consisted of peripheral blood, obtained on day 0 of AZD1222 vaccination. The V and J genes are TRBV11-3 and TRBJ2-3; D unclear. In DNA, the CDR3 is TGTGCCAGCAGCGAGCCCCTCCTATCTAGCACAGATACGCAGTATTTT. Translated: CASSEPLLSSTDTQYF.